The 20 T cell receptor beta chains presented below share a single source sample, sequenced in a study of blood T cells in healthy people across ages. PCR was performed a second time for roughly 7 to 11 cycles using a sample-barcoded 5' primer and a J-beta primer mix. TCRdb re-derived calls from the 5' RACE reads in MiXCR, one entry per CDR3 protein. The sample contains some 1.4 million distinct CDR3 sequences, roughly 40% of which appear only once. Sequencing was carried out using blood. The receptors shown here come from a woman between 18 and 30 years old in good health.

The V gene is TRBV5-6, the J gene TRBJ2-7; 7 nucleotides line up with TRBD1. Germline V CDR1 and CDR2: SGHDT, YYEEEE. The CDR3 consists of 13 residues. With 5 bases clipped from V and 2 bases from J, the junction kept 4 bases outside the gene matches. CDR3 sequence reads: CASRYRGAYEQYF. CDR3 in DNA: TGTGCCAGCAGGTACAGGGGAGCCTACGAGCAGTACTTC.

This chain joins TRBV20-1 and TRBJ2-1, with unresolved D. Germline CDR1 reads DFQATT; CDR2 reads SNEGSKA (reference sequence). The CDR3 loop spans 13 amino acids. The V end was cut by 6 bases, the J end by 4 bases, with 13 bases between. DNA of the CDR3: TGCAGTGCCGGACCTCCTCCATACAATGAGCAGTTCTTC. Translation gives CSAGPPPYNEQFF.

The rearrangement uses TRBV10-3 and TRBJ2-1; D is ambiguous. Germline V gives CDR1 ENHRY, CDR2 SYGVKD. Trimming pared 6 bases from V and 7 bases from J, leaving 7 bases between. The CDR3 has 11 amino acids. The CDR3 DNA is TGTGCCATCAGCACGACTAATGAGCAGTTCTTC. Translation: CAISTTNEQFF.

The sample holds a few counts of this clonotype. The chain employs TRBV27 and TRBJ2-1; the D is unclear. The CDR3 has 14 residues. Germline lookup yields CDR1 MNHEY and CDR2 SMNVEV (reference sequence). Deletions cut 6 bases from V and 0 bases from J, with 9 bases between. CDR3 residues: CASRLRSSYNEQFF. As DNA, the CDR3 is TGTGCCAGCAGATTGCGGAGCTCCTACAATGAGCAGTTCTTC.

This clonotype was observed a few times. This rearrangement joins TRBV20-1 to TRBJ1-2; 8 bases match TRBD1. After removal of 0 bases from V and 8 bases from J, the junction contained 11 bases not matched to a gene. In germline, CDR1 is DFQATT, CDR2 SNEGSKA (reference sequence). There are 15 residues in the CDR3. CDR3 sequence: CSARDAGQGSRGYTF. The CDR3 coding sequence is TGCAGTGCTAGAGATGCCGGACAGGGCTCTCGGGGCTACACCTTC.

This clonotype was recorded at least ten times. The rearrangement links TRBV27 to TRBJ1-2, with 7 bases fitting TRBD1. J lost 3 bases, V lost 8 bases, and 3 bases had no gene match. CDR3 length: 12 amino acids. Germline assignment: CDR1 MNHEY and CDR2 SMNVEV (reference sequence). CDR3 bases: TGTGCCAGCTGGGACAGAGACTATGGCTACACCTTC. Translating it yields CASWDRDYGYTF.

The rearrangement joins TRBV27 to TRBJ2-1; TRBD2 matches 11 bases. The CDR3 runs 13 residues. Germline CDR1 is MNHEY and CDR2 is SMNVEV (reference sequence). V shed 0 bases, J shed 11 bases, and the junction held 0 bases outside the gene matches. The DNA for the CDR3 is TGTGCCAGCAGTTTATCGACTAGCGGGAAGCAGTTCTTC. This gives the protein CASSLSTSGKQFF.

This clonotype was recorded a few times. The V and J genes are TRBV12-5 and TRBJ2-3; the match to TRBD2 covers 9 bases. CDR1 is LGHNT, CDR2 FRNRAP, per germline. The CDR3 sequence is 16 residues long. V dropped 6 bases and J dropped 5; count of bases not matched to a gene: 12. The CDR3 coding sequence is TGTGCTAGTGGGCCCGGGGATAGCGGGAGTATAGATACGCAGTATTTT. This gives the protein CASGPGDSGSIDTQYF.

This chain links TRBV27 with TRBJ1-2; 7 bases are shared with TRBD1. The CDR3 has 13 amino acids. Germline CDR1 is MNHEY and CDR2 is SMNVEV (reference sequence). J gave up 6 bases and V 7 bases, and 8 bases lay outside the gene matches. The chain's CDR3 is CASKTTGMDGYTF. The CDR3 region has the DNA TGTGCCAGCAAAACGACAGGGATGGATGGCTACACCTTC.

The chain joins TRBV27 to TRBJ2-7, with no clear D. This CDR3 comprises 12 residues. V lost 5 bases, J lost 5 bases, and 10 bases lay in between. CDR1 is MNHEY and CDR2 is SMNVEV in the germline V gene (reference sequence). The CDR3, as DNA: TGTGCCAGCAGTCCGAACGATCACGAGCAGTACTTC. Translated: CASSPNDHEQYF.

This clonotype was counted between two and nine times. The gene calls are TRBV4-2 and TRBJ2-5, with TRBD2 matching 11 bases. The CDR3 runs to 18 residues. V lost 0 bases, J lost 2 bases, and 8 bases stayed unmatched. Germline V gene lookup returns CDR1 LGHNA and CDR2 YNFKEQ. The CDR3 DNA is TGTGCCAGCAGCCAAGATCTAGCGGGAGGCATAATACAAGAGACCCAGTACTTC. This encodes CASSQDLAGGIIQETQYF.

The chain uses TRBV4-1 and TRBJ2-5; 10 positions agree with TRBD1. The J call may be incorrect, as the DNA end agrees better with TRBJ2-7. This CDR3 region has 16 residues. Germline loops: CDR1 MGHRA, CDR2 YSYEKL. The CDR3 is CASSQDIGTGAGEQYF. The CDR3 DNA follows: TGCGCCAGCAGCCAGGACATAGGGACAGGGGCGGGCGAGCAGTACTTC.

This clonotype has more than one count but fewer than ten. The chain has TRBV11-2 and TRBJ2-1; unclear D gene. There are 17 residues in the CDR3. Germline V CDR1 and CDR2: SGHAT, FQNNGV. Trimming took off 5 bases at V and 7 bases at J, with 24 bases between the two ends. CDR3 loop: CASSASSLPYLSNEQFF. CDR3 bases: TGTGCCAGCAGCGCGAGCAGCTTGCCTTATCTCTCTAATGAGCAGTTCTTC. The entire variable domain, with the rest obtained from reference TRBV11-2 and TRBJ2-1, is as follows: EAGVAQSPRYKIIEKRQSVAFWCNPISGHATLYWYQQILGQGPKLLIQFQNNGVVDDSQLPKDRFSAERLKGVDSTLKIQPAKLEDSAVYLCASSASSLPYLSNEQFFGPGTRLTVL.

This clonotype was seen a few times. V and J are TRBV11-1 and TRBJ2-7; TRBD2 matches at 8 bases. The CDR3 contains 17 residues. Looked up from germline, CDR1 is SGHAT and CDR2 is FQDESV (reference sequence). V was clipped by 1 base and J by 1 base; unmatched bases: 9. As DNA, the CDR3 is TGTGCCAGCAGCTTAGACCCTCCGGGACTAGTGTCCTACGAGCAGTACTTC. It is translated as CASSLDPPGLVSYEQYF.

This chain joins TRBV4-2 and TRBJ2-5, with 7 bases lining up with TRBD1. V was pared by 0 bases and J by 11 bases, with 18 bases of the junction left unmatched. The CDR3 has 17 residues. Per the germline V gene, CDR1 is LGHNA and CDR2 is YNFKEQ. CDR3: CASSQDSGQTSRNEQYF. The CDR3 bases are TGTGCCAGCAGCCAAGATTCGGGACAGACCTCTCGTAATGAGCAGTACTTC.

The gene calls are TRBV23-1 and TRBJ2-4, with D perhaps TRBD1 (6 bases). TRBV23-1 is sorted into the ORF group, with uncertain function. V lost 1 base and J 13 bases, leaving 17 bases between the germline ends. The CDR3 consists of 14 residues. In DNA, the CDR3 is TGCGCCAGCAGTCAATGGCTGGGGGCCTCCGACCAGTACTTC. This translates into CASSQWLGASDQYF.

In DNA form, the CDR3 reads TGTGCCACCAGCAGGGGTTCTGGTGAGCAGTTCTTC. Protein sequence: CATSRGSGEQFF. The chain recombines TRBV15 with TRBJ2-1; D uncertain. This CDR3 contains 12 residues. Trimming pared 3 bases from V and 9 bases from J, leaving 9 bases between. Germline values: CDR1 LNHNV, CDR2 YYDKDF (reference sequence).

V is TRBV6-1 and J is TRBJ1-1, with TRBD1 as a possible D gene (5 bases). Germline CDR1 is MNHNS and CDR2 is SASEGT. The CDR3 loop spans 18 amino acids. V was clipped by 3 bases and J by 7 bases, with 27 bases between them. The CDR3 nucleotides are TGTGCCAGCAGTGATCGAATGAGGACCCAGGGTAAAAGGGGTGAAGCTTTCTTT. Translating gives CASSDRMRTQGKRGEAFF.

This clonotype was seen a handful of times. A read error may account for a junction end that differs from germline. The rearrangement uses TRBV12-3 or TRBV12-4 and TRBJ2-1; 8 bases are a match to TRBD2. This CDR3 is 15 amino acids long. The CDR3 is CSSTIGLASYNEQFF. The CDR3 DNA follows: TGTTCCAGCACCATCGGACTAGCCTCCTACAATGAGCAGTTCTTC.

This clonotype was counted only a few times. The chain combines TRBV9 with TRBJ2-1; D is uncertain. The germline V gene encodes CDR1 SGDLS and CDR2 YYNGEE. This CDR3 contains 17 residues. Trimming took off 2 bases at V and 0 bases at J, with 15 bases between the two ends. CDR3 sequence reads: CASSVDASSGSYNEQFF. CDR3 coding DNA: TGTGCCAGCAGCGTGGATGCATCGTCCGGCTCCTACAATGAGCAGTTCTTC.